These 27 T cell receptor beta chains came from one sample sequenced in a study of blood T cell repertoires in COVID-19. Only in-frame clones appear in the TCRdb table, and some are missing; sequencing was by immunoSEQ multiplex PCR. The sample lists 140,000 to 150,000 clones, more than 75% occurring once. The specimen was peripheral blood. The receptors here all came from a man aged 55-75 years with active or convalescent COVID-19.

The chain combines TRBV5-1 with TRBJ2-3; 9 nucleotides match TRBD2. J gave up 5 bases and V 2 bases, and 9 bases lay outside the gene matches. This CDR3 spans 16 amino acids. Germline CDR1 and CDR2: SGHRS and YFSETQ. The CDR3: CASSFKPGLAGDTQYF. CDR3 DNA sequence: TGCGCCAGCAGCTTTAAACCGGGACTAGCTGGAGATACGCAGTATTTT.

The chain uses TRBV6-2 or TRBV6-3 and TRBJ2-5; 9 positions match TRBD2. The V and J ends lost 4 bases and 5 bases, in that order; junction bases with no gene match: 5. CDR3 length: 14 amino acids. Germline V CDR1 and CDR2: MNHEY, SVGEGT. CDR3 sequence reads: CASSFSGRRETQYF. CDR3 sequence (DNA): TGTGCCAGCAGTTTTAGCGGGAGAAGGGAGACCCAGTACTTC.

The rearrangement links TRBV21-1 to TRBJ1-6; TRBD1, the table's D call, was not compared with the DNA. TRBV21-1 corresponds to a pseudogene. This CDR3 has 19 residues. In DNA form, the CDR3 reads TGTGCCAGCAGTACCCTACCGACAGGGGGCAAGGGGGGTAATTCACCCCTCCACTTT. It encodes CASSTLPTGGKGGNSPLHF.

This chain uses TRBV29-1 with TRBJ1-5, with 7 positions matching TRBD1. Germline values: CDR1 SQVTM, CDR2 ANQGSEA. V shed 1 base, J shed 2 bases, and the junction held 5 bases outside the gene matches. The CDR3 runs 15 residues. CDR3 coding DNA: TGCAGCGTTGAAGCCTCCGGGACAGGCAATCAGCCCCAGCATTTT. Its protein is CSVEASGTGNQPQHF.

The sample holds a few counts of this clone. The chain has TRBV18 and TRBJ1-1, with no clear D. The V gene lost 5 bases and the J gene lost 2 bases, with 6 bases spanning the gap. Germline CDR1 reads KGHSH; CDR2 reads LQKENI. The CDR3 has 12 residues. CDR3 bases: TGTGCCAGCTCATCTATTAACACTGAAGCTTTCTTT. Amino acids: CASSSINTEAFF.

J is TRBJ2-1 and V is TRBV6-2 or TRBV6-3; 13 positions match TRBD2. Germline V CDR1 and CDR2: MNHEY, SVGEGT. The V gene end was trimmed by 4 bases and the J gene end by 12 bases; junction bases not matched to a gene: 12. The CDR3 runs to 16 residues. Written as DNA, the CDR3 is TGTGCCAGCAGTTCCCCAACTAGCGGGAGGGGTTTTGGGCAGTTCTTC. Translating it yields CASSSPTSGRGFGQFF.

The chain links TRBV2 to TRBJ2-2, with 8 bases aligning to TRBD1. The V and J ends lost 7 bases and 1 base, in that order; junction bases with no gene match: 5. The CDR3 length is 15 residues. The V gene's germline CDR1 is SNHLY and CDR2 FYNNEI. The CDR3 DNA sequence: TGTGCCAGCACTTCCAGGGGGCAGAACACCGGGGAGCTGTTTTTT. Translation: CASTSRGQNTGELFF.

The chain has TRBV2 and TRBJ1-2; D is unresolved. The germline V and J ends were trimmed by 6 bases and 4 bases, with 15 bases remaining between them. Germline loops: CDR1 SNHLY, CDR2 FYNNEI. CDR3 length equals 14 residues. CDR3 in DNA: TGTGCCAGCAGGGGCCAGACCTTGGCCTATGGCTACACCTTC. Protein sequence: CASRGQTLAYGYTF.

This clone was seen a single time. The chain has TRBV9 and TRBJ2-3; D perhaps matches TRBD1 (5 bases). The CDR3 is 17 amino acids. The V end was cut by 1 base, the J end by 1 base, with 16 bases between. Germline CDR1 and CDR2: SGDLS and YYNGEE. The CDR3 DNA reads TGTGCCAGCAGCGTAAGTGGACAAACATGGGGCACAGATACGCAGTATTTT. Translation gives CASSVSGQTWGTDTQYF. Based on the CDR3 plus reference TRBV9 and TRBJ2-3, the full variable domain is DSGVTQTPKHLITATGQRVTLRCSPRSGDLSVYWYQQSLDQGLQFLIQYYNGEERAKGNILERFSAQQFPDLHSELNLSSLELGDSALYFCASSVSGQTWGTDTQYFGPGTRLTVL.

The CDR3 DNA follows: TGTGCCAGCAGGACCAGACAGTCGAGCTATGGCTACACCTTC. It is translated as CASRTRQSSYGYTF. The chain couples TRBV6-6 to TRBJ1-2; TRBD1 might be the D (5 bases). CDR1 and CDR2 (germline): MNHNY, SVGAGI (reference sequence). V lost 6 bases and J 4 bases, leaving 15 bases between the germline ends. The CDR3 is made up of 14 amino acids.

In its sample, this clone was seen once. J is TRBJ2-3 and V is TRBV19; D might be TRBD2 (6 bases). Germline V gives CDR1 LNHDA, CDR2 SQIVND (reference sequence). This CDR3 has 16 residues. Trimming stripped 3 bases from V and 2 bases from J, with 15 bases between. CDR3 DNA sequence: TGTGCCAGTAGTATCGATTCAGCGGGCTTCACAGATACGCAGTATTTT. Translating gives CASSIDSAGFTDTQYF. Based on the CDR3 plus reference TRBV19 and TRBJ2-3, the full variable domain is DGGITQSPKYLFRKEGQNVTLSCEQNLNHDAMYWYRQDPGQGLRLIYYSQIVNDFQKGDIAEGYSVSREKKESFPLTVTSAQKNPTAFYLCASSIDSAGFTDTQYFGPGTRLTVL.

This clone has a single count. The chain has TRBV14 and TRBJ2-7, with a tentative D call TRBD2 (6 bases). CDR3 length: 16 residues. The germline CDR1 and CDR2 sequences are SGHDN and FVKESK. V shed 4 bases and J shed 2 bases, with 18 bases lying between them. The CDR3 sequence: CASSLSSGDATYEQYF. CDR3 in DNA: TGTGCCAGCAGCCTCAGTTCGGGAGACGCCACCTACGAGCAGTACTTC.

This CDR3 is CASSFQAQNTIYF. CDR3 bases: TGTGCCAGCAGTTTTCAGGCGCAAAACACCATATATTTT. The chain joins TRBV12-3 or TRBV12-4 to TRBJ1-3; no firm D call. Trimming removed 3 bases from V and 6 bases from J, with 9 bases in between. This CDR3 is 13 amino acids long.

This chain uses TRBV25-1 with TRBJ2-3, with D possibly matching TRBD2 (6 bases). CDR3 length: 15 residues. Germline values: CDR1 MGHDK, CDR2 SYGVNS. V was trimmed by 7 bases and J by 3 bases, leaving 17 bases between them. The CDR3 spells CASTFRLVRTDTQYF. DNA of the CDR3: TGTGCCAGCACATTTCGACTAGTTCGGACAGATACGCAGTATTTT.

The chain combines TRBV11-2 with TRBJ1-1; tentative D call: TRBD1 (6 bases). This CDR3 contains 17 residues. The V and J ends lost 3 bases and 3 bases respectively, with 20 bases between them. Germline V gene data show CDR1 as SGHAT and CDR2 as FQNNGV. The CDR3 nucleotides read TGTGCCAGCAGCTTGGGAAGAGGGGGGGGAGTATACACTGAAGCTTTCTTT. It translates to CASSLGRGGGVYTEAFF.

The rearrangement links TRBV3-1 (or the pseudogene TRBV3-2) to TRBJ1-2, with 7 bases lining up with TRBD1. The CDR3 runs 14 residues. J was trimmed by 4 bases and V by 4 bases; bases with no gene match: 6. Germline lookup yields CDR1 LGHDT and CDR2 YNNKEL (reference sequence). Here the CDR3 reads CASSPTGIGYGYTF. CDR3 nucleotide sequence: TGTGCCAGCAGCCCGACAGGGATCGGCTATGGCTACACCTTC.

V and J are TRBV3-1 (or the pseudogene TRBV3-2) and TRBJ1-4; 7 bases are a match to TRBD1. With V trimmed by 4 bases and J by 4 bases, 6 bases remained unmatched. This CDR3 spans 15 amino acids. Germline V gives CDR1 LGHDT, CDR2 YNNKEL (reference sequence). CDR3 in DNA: TGTGCCAGCAGCCCACGACAGGGCCATAATGAAAAACTGTTTTTT. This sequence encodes CASSPRQGHNEKLFF.

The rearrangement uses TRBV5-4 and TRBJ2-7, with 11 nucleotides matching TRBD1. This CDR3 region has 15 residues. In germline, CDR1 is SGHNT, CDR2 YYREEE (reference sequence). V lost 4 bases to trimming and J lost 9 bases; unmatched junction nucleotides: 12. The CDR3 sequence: CASSPPGQGAIGQYF. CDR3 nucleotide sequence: TGTGCCAGCAGCCCCCCAGGACAGGGGGCAATAGGGCAGTACTTC.

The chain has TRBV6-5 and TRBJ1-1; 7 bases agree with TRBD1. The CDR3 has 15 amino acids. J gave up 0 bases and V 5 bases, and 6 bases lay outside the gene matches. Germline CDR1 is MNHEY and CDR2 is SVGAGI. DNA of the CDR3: TGTGCCAGCAGTAGAAGGGGACAGCTGAACACTGAAGCTTTCTTT. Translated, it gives CASSRRGQLNTEAFF.

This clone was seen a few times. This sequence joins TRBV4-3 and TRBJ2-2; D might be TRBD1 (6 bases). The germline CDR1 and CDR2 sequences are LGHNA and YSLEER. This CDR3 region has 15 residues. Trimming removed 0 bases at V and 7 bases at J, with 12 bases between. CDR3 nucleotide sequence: TGCGCCAGCAGCCAAGATCAGGGGAGATACGGGGAGCTGTTTTTT. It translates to CASSQDQGRYGELFF.

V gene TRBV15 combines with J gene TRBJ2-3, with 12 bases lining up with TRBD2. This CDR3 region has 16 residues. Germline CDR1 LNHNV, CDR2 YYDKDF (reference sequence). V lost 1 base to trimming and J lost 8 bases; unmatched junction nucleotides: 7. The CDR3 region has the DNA TGTGCCACCAGCAGAGGCCCTAGCGGGGGGGCCGTTACGCAGTATTTT. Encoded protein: CATSRGPSGGAVTQYF.

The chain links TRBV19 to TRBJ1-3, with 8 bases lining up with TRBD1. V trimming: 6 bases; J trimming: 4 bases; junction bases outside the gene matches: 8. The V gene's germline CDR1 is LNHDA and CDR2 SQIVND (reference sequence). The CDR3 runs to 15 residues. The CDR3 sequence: CASRDMTGVGNTIYF. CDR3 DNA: TGTGCCAGTAGGGATATGACAGGGGTCGGAAACACCATATATTTT.

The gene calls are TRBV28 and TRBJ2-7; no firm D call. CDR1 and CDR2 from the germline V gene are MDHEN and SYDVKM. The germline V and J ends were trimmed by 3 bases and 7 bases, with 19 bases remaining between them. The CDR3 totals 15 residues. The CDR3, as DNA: TGTGCCAGCAGTTTGACTGGCTCTACCAGCCGGGAGCAGTACTTC. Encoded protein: CASSLTGSTSREQYF.

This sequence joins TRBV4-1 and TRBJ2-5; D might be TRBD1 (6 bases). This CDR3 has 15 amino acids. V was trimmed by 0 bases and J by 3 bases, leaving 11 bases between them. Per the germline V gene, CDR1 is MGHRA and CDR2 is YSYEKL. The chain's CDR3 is CASSQETDSEETQYF. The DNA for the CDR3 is TGCGCCAGCAGCCAAGAAACGGACAGTGAAGAGACCCAGTACTTC.

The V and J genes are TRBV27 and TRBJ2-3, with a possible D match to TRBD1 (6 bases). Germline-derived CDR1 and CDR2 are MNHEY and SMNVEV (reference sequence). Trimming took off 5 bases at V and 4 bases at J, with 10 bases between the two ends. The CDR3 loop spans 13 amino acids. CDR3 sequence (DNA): TGTGCCAGCAGTCGTAAGGGGGCAGATACGCAGTATTTT. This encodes CASSRKGADTQYF.

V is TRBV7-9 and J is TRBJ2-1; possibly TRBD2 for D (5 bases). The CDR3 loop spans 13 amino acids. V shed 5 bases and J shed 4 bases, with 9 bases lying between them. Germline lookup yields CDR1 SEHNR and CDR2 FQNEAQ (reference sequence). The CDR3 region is CASSGGGYNEQFF. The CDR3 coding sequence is TGTGCCAGCAGCGGAGGCGGGTACAATGAGCAGTTCTTC.

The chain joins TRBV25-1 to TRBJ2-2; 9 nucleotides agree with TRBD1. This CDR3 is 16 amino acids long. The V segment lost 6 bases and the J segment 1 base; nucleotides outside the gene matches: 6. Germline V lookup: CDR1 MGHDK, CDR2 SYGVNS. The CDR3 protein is CASRRGQGRNTGELFF. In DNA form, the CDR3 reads TGTGCCAGCAGGAGGGGACAGGGACGGAACACCGGGGAGCTGTTTTTT. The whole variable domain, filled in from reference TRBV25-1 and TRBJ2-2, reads EADIYQTPRYLVIGTGKKITLECSQTMGHDKMYWYQQDPGMELHLIHYSYGVNSTEKGDLSSESTVSRIRTEHFPLTLESARPSHTSQYLCASRRGQGRNTGELFFGEGSRLTVL.